The next 15 T cell receptor beta chains were all read from a single sample in a study of T cells expressing NK-cell markers. After re-calling the 5' RACE reads, TCRdb lists one entry per CDR3 protein, DNA absent. Its table records more than 400,000 distinct CDR3 sequences. Material for sequencing was blood T cells: a sorted CD56 or NKG2C T cell subset, CD4+ or CD8+ T cells, or bulk PBMC T cells (not recorded which). These receptors originate from a woman aged 18 to 75 in good health.

CDR3 sequence: CASSLTSGGNPYF. The rearrangement joins TRBV28 to TRBJ2-7; TCRdb's D call, TRBD2, is unchecked because there is no DNA. The V gene's germline CDR1 is MDHEN and CDR2 SYDVKM. This CDR3 comprises 13 residues.

J is TRBJ1-6 and V is TRBV10-3. The length of the CDR3 is 13 residues. Germline CDR1 is ENHRY and CDR2 is SYGVKD. The CDR3 spells CAIRGPDNSPLHF.

The rearrangement uses TRBV28 and TRBJ2-2; TCRdb proposes TRBD2, but this gene call is untestable without DNA. This CDR3 is built from 16 residues. Germline values: CDR1 MDHEN, CDR2 SYDVKM. CDR3 sequence: CASRWPRLGDTGELFF.

This chain links TRBV7-2 with TRBJ2-1; no DNA is available, so the TRBD1 call from TCRdb remains unchecked. The CDR3 is 14 residues long. CDR1 is SGHTA and CDR2 is FQGNSA in the germline V gene. The CDR3 loop reads CASSSRGLYNEQFF.

This chain connects TRBV12-3 or TRBV12-4 to TRBJ2-2; TCRdb picks TRBD1, but there is no DNA to check that call. The CDR3 is 15 amino acids. The CDR3 loop reads CASSPGQGTTGELFF.

J is TRBJ1-6 and V is TRBV6-1; without DNA, the TCRdb call of TRBD1 cannot be checked. Germline V gives CDR1 MNHNS, CDR2 SASEGT. The CDR3 consists of 16 residues. The CDR3 region is CASSAGTGAFNSPLHF.

J is TRBJ2-3 and V is TRBV7-2; the D gene TCRdb calls, TRBD1, cannot be checked with no DNA. Per the germline V gene, CDR1 is SGHTA and CDR2 is FQGNSA. The CDR3 runs to 17 residues. CDR3 amino acids: CASSASSYRGLADTQYF. Full variable domain (rest looked up from reference TRBV7-2 and TRBJ2-3): GAGVSQSPSNKVTEKGKDVELRCDPISGHTALYWYRQSLGQGLEFLIYFQGNSAPDKSGLPSDRFSAERTGGSVSTLTIQRTQQEDSAVYLCASSASSYRGLADTQYFGPGTRLTVL.

The chain has TRBV7-2 and TRBJ2-7; the D call from TCRdb, TRBD1, cannot be confirmed without DNA. The CDR3 spans 14 residues. Germline CDR1 and CDR2: SGHTA and FQGNSA. The CDR3: CASSLEVGGSEQYF.

The genes are TRBV12-3 or TRBV12-4 and TRBJ1-3. The CDR3 is made up of 15 amino acids. The CDR3 reads CASSLDSSSGNTIYF.

This rearrangement joins TRBV24-1 to TRBJ1-2. The CDR3 has 17 amino acids. The V gene's germline CDR1 is KGHDR and CDR2 SFDVKD. CDR3 sequence reads: CATSDFEPDGSGYGYTF.

The V gene is TRBV10-2, the J gene TRBJ2-3; the D gene TCRdb calls, TRBD1, cannot be checked with no DNA. CDR1 is WSHSY, CDR2 SAAADI, per germline. The length of the CDR3 is 16 residues. The CDR3 spells CASSEKQGYSTDTQYF.

The rearrangement joins TRBV6-1 to TRBJ2-7; the D gene TCRdb calls, TRBD2, cannot be checked with no DNA. Looked up from germline, CDR1 is MNHNS and CDR2 is SASEGT. This CDR3 comprises 15 residues. The CDR3 loop is CASSQIGTAPYEQYF.

The V and J genes are TRBV25-1 and TRBJ2-3; TCRdb selects TRBD1, and the lack of DNA leaves this call unchecked. There are 14 residues in the CDR3. Germline V CDR1 and CDR2: MGHDK, SYGVNS. CDR3 in amino acids: CASSEYRGTDTQYF.

The chain has TRBV20-1 and TRBJ1-2. CDR3 length: 15 amino acids. Germline values: CDR1 DFQATT, CDR2 SNEGSKA (reference sequence). The CDR3 is CSARDSRAANYGYTF.

The chain carries TRBV20-1 and TRBJ2-1. This CDR3 contains 14 residues. Germline V gives CDR1 DFQATT, CDR2 SNEGSKA (reference sequence). This CDR3 reads CSATAGSSYNEQIF.